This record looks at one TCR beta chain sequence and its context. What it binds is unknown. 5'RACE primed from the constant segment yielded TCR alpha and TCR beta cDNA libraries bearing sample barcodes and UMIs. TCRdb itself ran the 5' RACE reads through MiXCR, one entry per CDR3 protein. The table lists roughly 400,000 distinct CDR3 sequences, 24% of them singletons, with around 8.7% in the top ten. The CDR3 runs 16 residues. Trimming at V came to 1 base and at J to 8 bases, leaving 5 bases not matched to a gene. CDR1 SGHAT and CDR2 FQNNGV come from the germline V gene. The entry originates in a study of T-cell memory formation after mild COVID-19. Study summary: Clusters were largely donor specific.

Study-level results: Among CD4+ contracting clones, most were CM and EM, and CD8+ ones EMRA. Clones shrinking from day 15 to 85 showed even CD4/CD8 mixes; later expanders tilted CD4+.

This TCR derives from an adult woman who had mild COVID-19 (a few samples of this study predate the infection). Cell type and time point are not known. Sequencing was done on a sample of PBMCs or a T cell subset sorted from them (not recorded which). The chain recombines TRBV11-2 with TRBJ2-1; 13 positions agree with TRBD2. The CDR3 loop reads CASSLVTSGRAYEQFF. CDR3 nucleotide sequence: TGTGCCAGCAGCTTAGTAACTAGCGGGAGGGCCTATGAGCAGTTCTTC.